Sequencing of this T cell receptor (beta chain) was carried out in a study of cytomegalovirus exposure and HLA in healthy donors. About the study: Tens of millions of unique TCRs, all from HLA-typed donors, were included in an early release of the data.

Researchers ran the PCR with 60 Vbeta and 13 Jbeta primers. Clones were sequenced by immunoSEQ multiplex PCR, and TCRdb holds only the in-frame ones, with some missing. The sample has 60,000 to 70,000 clones; approximately 64% are singletons. This CDR3 region has 15 residues. Germline V lookup: CDR1 SGHVS, CDR2 FQNEAQ. V lost 5 bases to trimming and J lost 2 bases; unmatched junction nucleotides: 7. The clonotype was recovered from a man between 35 and 55 years old in good health and CMV-seropositive. The sequenced sample consisted of PBMCs. The chain links TRBV7-8 to TRBJ2-3, with 7 bases aligning to TRBD2. CDR3 DNA sequence: TGTGCCAGCAGCGTAAGCGGGATAGCCACAGATACGCAGTATTTT. Translation: CASSVSGIATDTQYF.